The 10 T cell receptor beta chains given below trace back to one sample, sequenced in a study of blood T cell repertoires in COVID-19. Data came from immunoSEQ multiplex PCR; TCRdb stores just in-frame clones and leaves some out. The sample includes 200,000 to 250,000 clones, roughly four fifths of them seen just once. The sequencing sample was made of peripheral blood. The origin of the receptors is a woman between 45 and 65 years old with acute or convalescent COVID-19.

The chain uses TRBV7-2 and TRBJ2-2, with 7 nucleotides matching TRBD1. Germline CDR1 reads SGHTA; CDR2 reads FQGNSA. Losses at the gene ends were 1 base for V and 4 bases for J; bases not matched to a gene: 3. The CDR3 has 15 residues. In DNA form, the CDR3 reads TGTGCCAGCAGCTTAGTAGCAGGGGGCACCGGGGAGCTGTTTTTT. It is translated as CASSLVAGGTGELFF.

V and J are TRBV9 and TRBJ1-4; D possibly corresponds to TRBD1 (5 bases). The CDR3 length is 15 residues. Germline CDR1 reads SGDLS; CDR2 reads YYNGEE. V was pared by 4 bases and J by 2 bases, with 12 bases between. This chain's CDR3 is CASSIQGGTNEKLFF. The CDR3 coding sequence is TGTGCCAGCAGCATTCAGGGAGGGACTAATGAAAAACTGTTTTTT.

For this clone: One end of the junction does not line up with germline, which may come from a read error. The chain links TRBV5-1 to TRBJ2-5, with 7 bases identical to TRBD1. Germline assignment: CDR1 SGHRS and CDR2 YFSETQ. The CDR3 covers 13 residues. The CDR3 reads CASSLAQDRPMDF. DNA for the CDR3: TGCGCCAGCAGCTTGGCACAGGACAGGCCGATGGACTTC.

This chain links TRBV5-4 with TRBJ2-2; TRBD1 matches 9 bases. V lost 3 bases and J lost 3; bases outside the gene matches: 6. This CDR3 is 16 amino acids long. Germline lookup yields CDR1 SGHNT and CDR2 YYREEE (reference sequence). This chain's CDR3 is CASSYLRDRDTGELFF. In DNA, the CDR3 is TGTGCCAGCAGCTACCTTAGGGACAGGGACACCGGGGAGCTGTTTTTT.

The chain combines TRBV14 with TRBJ2-7; D gene uncertain. Germline loops: CDR1 SGHDN, CDR2 FVKESK. This CDR3 contains 13 residues. Trimming cost V 4 bases and J 6 bases, with 13 bases left between them. CDR3 coding DNA: TGTGCCAGCAGCCCCACAGCCCCCGGCGAGCAGTACTTC. This encodes CASSPTAPGEQYF.

The chain is built from TRBV11-3 and TRBJ2-1; 14 bases match TRBD2. V lost 2 bases, J lost 8 bases, and 8 bases stayed unmatched. The germline V gene encodes CDR1 SGHNT and CDR2 YENEEA. The CDR3 is 17 amino acids. The CDR3 spells CASSLYPRLAGGDEQFF. The DNA for the CDR3 is TGTGCCAGCAGCTTATATCCCAGACTAGCGGGAGGGGATGAGCAGTTCTTC.

The chain joins TRBV24-1 to TRBJ1-2; D is possibly TRBD1 (6 bases). The V end lost 10 bases, the J end lost 5 bases, and 19 bases lay between the germline ends. The CDR3 has 14 residues. Germline-derived CDR1 and CDR2 are KGHDR and SFDVKD. CDR3 nucleotide sequence: TGTGCCACGTCCTCTGGGGGCGTGGGGTATGGCTACACCTTC. It codes for CATSSGGVGYGYTF.

The CDR3 sequence is CASRQEGPTDTQYF. The DNA of the CDR3 is TGTGCCAGCAGACAGGAGGGCCCCACCGATACGCAGTATTTT. The J gene is TRBJ2-3, the V gene TRBV7-9; D is perhaps TRBD2 (6 bases). Germline V gene lookup returns CDR1 SEHNR and CDR2 FQNEAQ (reference sequence). V dropped 6 bases and J dropped 6 bases, with 16 bases sitting between them. The CDR3 totals 14 residues.

Here the CDR3 reads CASSFEQNTEAFF. The CDR3 coding sequence is TGTGCCAGCAGTTTCGAGCAGAACACTGAAGCTTTCTTT. The chain has TRBV12-3 or TRBV12-4 and TRBJ1-1; D not resolved. This CDR3 has 13 residues. Between the trimmed V and J ends, which lost 3 bases and 1 base, there was a span of 6 bases.

V gene TRBV7-9 combines with J gene TRBJ2-1, with D perhaps matching TRBD2 (5 bases). CDR3 length: 12 amino acids. Germline V gives CDR1 SEHNR, CDR2 FQNEAQ (reference sequence). Trimming took 5 bases from V and 8 from J, leaving 10 bases between them. CDR3 coding DNA: TGTGCCAGCAGCCTGCAACTAGATGAGCAGTTCTTC. Its translation: CASSLQLDEQFF.